The 32 T cell receptor beta chains given below trace back to one sample, sequenced in a study of OX40 agonist ivuxolimab in advanced cancers. The library was generated by the immunoSEQ multiplex PCR assay. TCRdb re-hosts the immuneACCESS table, in-frame sequences only. Its copies lack some clones; in the studies checked, an unresolved V gene accounts for under half of them, and the cause for the rest is not known. This sample comprises tens of thousands of clones, just under 95% of them detected only once. The top ten clones comprise approximately 14% of the sample. The source material was CD4+ or CD8+ T cells sorted from blood, sampled in a trial of the OX40 agonist ivuxolimab. Receptors originate from an adult with an advanced solid tumor such as melanoma, head and neck, liver or kidney cancer.

This sequence joins TRBV27 and TRBJ1-1, with TRBD1 identical over 7 bases. The CDR3 spans 14 residues. V was pared by 5 bases and J by 1 base, with 4 bases of the junction left unmatched. Germline-derived CDR1 and CDR2 are MNHEY and SMNVEV (reference sequence). Here the CDR3 reads CASSTAGGNTEAFF. Written as DNA, the CDR3 is TGTGCCAGCAGTACCGCAGGGGGGAACACTGAAGCTTTCTTT.

The V and J genes are TRBV5-1 and TRBJ1-1; D uncertain. With 5 bases removed from V and 0 bases from J, the gap between germline ends came to 11 bases. From germline, CDR1 is SGHRS and CDR2 YFSETQ. The CDR3 covers 14 residues. The chain's CDR3 is CASRSGFMNTEAFF. In nucleotides, the CDR3 is TGCGCCAGCAGAAGCGGGTTTATGAACACTGAAGCTTTCTTT.

The V call is TRBV28, the J call TRBJ2-1, with D perhaps matching TRBD1 or TRBD2 (5 bases each). Trimming removed 6 bases from V and 0 bases from J, with 15 bases in between. CDR3 size: 16 residues. The germline V gene encodes CDR1 MDHEN and CDR2 SYDVKM. CDR3 in DNA: TGTGCCAGCAGCCCGGGGACCCCGGGCTCCTACAATGAGCAGTTCTTC. It encodes CASSPGTPGSYNEQFF.

The chain is built from TRBV27 and TRBJ2-1; the D gene is possibly TRBD1 (7 bases). This CDR3 is 14 amino acids long. V lost 6 bases to trimming and J lost 4 bases, with 13 bases between them. Germline V gene data show CDR1 as MNHEY and CDR2 as SMNVEV (reference sequence). CDR3 DNA: TGTGCCAGCAGCCGGACAGGACTATACAATGAGCAGTTCTTC. Translation gives CASSRTGLYNEQFF.

The V and J genes are TRBV11-2 and TRBJ2-3; 10 bases match TRBD2. The V and J ends lost 11 bases and 5 bases, in that order; junction bases with no gene match: 10. The germline V gene encodes CDR1 SGHAT and CDR2 FQNNGV. The CDR3 runs to 14 residues. Here the CDR3 reads CAYLAGERVDTQYF. The CDR3 DNA reads as TGTGCCTACCTAGCGGGGGAAAGGGTAGATACGCAGTATTTT.

This sequence joins TRBV5-6 and TRBJ1-2; D not resolved. The CDR3 sequence is 12 residues long. V was cut by 6 bases and J by 0 bases, with 6 bases left in between. The germline gives CDR1 SGHDT, CDR2 YYEEEE. The CDR3 nucleotides read TGTGCCAGCACCCGGCCTAACTATGGCTACACCTTC. It translates to CASTRPNYGYTF.

The chain carries TRBV7-9 and TRBJ1-1; 9 bases map to TRBD1. CDR3 size: 15 residues. The germline CDR1 and CDR2 sequences are SEHNR and FQNEAQ (reference sequence). The V gene end was trimmed by 5 bases and the J gene end by 1 base; junction bases not matched to a gene: 5. CDR3 loop: CASSPWDRENTEAFF. The CDR3, as DNA: TGTGCCAGCAGCCCCTGGGACAGGGAGAACACTGAAGCTTTCTTT.

The chain couples TRBV29-1 to TRBJ2-6, with unresolved D. CDR1 SQVTM and CDR2 ANQGSEA come from the germline V gene. Trimming removed 6 bases from V and 1 base from J, with 7 bases in between. The CDR3 spans 13 residues. The CDR3 is CSVLASGANVLTF. CDR3 nucleotide sequence: TGCAGCGTCCTGGCTTCTGGGGCCAACGTCCTGACTTTC.

V is TRBV7-7 and J is TRBJ1-2; 9 bases line up with TRBD1. Germline V gene sequence: CDR1 SSHAT, CDR2 FNYEAQ (reference sequence). There are 14 residues in the CDR3. The trim removed 6 bases at V and 3 bases at J, leaving 5 bases unmatched. CDR3 residues: CASSQTGGDYGYTF. The CDR3 DNA reads TGTGCCAGCAGTCAGACAGGGGGGGACTATGGCTACACCTTC.

The chain carries TRBV27 and TRBJ2-5; D uncertain. The CDR3 sequence is 13 residues long. Trimming stripped 1 base from V and 0 bases from J, with 3 bases between. The germline V gene has CDR1 MNHEY and CDR2 SMNVEV (reference sequence). In DNA, the CDR3 is TGTGCCAGCAGTTTATACCACCAAGAGACCCAGTACTTC. This sequence encodes CASSLYHQETQYF.

This chain uses TRBV27 with TRBJ1-1; 7 bases align to TRBD1. CDR1 is MNHEY and CDR2 is SMNVEV in the germline V gene (reference sequence). J lost 3 bases, V lost 1 base, and 8 bases had no gene match. This CDR3 is built from 16 residues. The CDR3 loop reads CASSLWGTVQYTEAFF. In DNA form, the CDR3 reads TGTGCCAGCAGTTTATGGGGGACAGTTCAATACACTGAAGCTTTCTTT.

This chain joins TRBV14 and TRBJ1-1, with 9 bases matching TRBD1. CDR1 is SGHDN and CDR2 is FVKESK in the germline V gene. The CDR3 consists of 15 residues. With 0 bases clipped from V and 11 bases from J, the junction kept 10 bases outside the gene matches. CDR3 loop: CASSQDLGTGLPAFF. DNA for the CDR3: TGTGCCAGCAGCCAAGATTTGGGGACAGGGCTTCCGGCTTTCTTT.

J is TRBJ1-1 and V is TRBV9; weak D call: TRBD1 (5 bases). CDR1 and CDR2 from the germline V gene are SGDLS and YYNGEE. The CDR3 is made up of 13 amino acids. Between the trimmed V and J ends, which lost 5 bases and 1 base, there was a span of 9 bases. CDR3 sequence reads: CASSHTGNTEAFF. Written as DNA, the CDR3 is TGTGCCAGCAGTCACACAGGGAACACTGAAGCTTTCTTT.

The chain links TRBV4-3 to TRBJ2-1; the match to TRBD2 covers 7 bases. Germline values: CDR1 LGHNA, CDR2 YSLEER. Trimming at V came to 0 bases and at J to 0 bases, leaving 2 bases not matched to a gene. This CDR3 is built from 16 residues. CDR3: CASSQDLAVSYNEQFF. Here the CDR3 DNA reads TGCGCCAGCAGCCAAGATCTAGCGGTCTCCTACAATGAGCAGTTCTTC.

The rearrangement uses TRBV7-2 and TRBJ2-7, with D perhaps TRBD2 (6 bases). This CDR3 spans 15 amino acids. Germline lookup yields CDR1 SGHTA and CDR2 FQGNSA. The V end was cut by 6 bases, the J end by 1 base, with 16 bases between. CDR3 loop: CASSPSSGPSYEQYF. The CDR3 nucleotides are TGTGCCAGCAGTCCAAGTAGCGGACCTTCCTACGAGCAGTACTTC. The full variable domain, with the rest looked up from reference TRBV7-2 and TRBJ2-7, is GAGVSQSPSNKVTEKGKDVELRCDPISGHTALYWYRQSLGQGLEFLIYFQGNSAPDKSGLPSDRFSAERTGGSVSTLTIQRTQQEDSAVYLCASSPSSGPSYEQYFGPGTRLTVT.

The V and J genes are TRBV27 and TRBJ2-7; D gene uncertain. From germline, CDR1 is MNHEY and CDR2 SMNVEV (reference sequence). The CDR3 is 15 amino acids. V was trimmed by 5 bases and J by 7 bases, leaving 21 bases between them. CDR3 in amino acids: CASSPLGLRLGEQYF. The CDR3 DNA sequence: TGTGCCAGCAGTCCCCTGGGTCTTCGGCTGGGGGAGCAGTACTTC.

The genes are TRBV4-1 and TRBJ1-2; D is perhaps TRBD1 (6 bases). This CDR3 has 18 amino acids. V lost 2 bases and J lost 3, with 22 bases in between. Germline loops: CDR1 MGHRA, CDR2 YSYEKL. The CDR3 nucleotides read TGCGCCAGCAGCCAACGTTATTCCCTGGACAGAACTTACTATGGCTACACCTTC. Its translation is CASSQRYSLDRTYYGYTF.

V and J are TRBV5-4 and TRBJ2-5, with D tentatively TRBD1 or TRBD2 (5 bases each). The CDR3 has 12 residues. Germline V gene sequence: CDR1 SGHNT, CDR2 YYREEE (reference sequence). The V end was cut by 4 bases, the J end by 7 bases, with 11 bases between. The CDR3 DNA reads TGTGCCAGCAGCCTCGGGGCGTGGACCCAGTACTTC. This gives the protein CASSLGAWTQYF.

This sequence joins TRBV7-2 and TRBJ2-1; D gene ambiguous. Per the germline V gene, CDR1 is SGHTA and CDR2 is FQGNSA. With 7 bases removed from V and 8 bases from J, the gap between germline ends came to 18 bases. This CDR3 has 14 amino acids. CDR3 nucleotides: TGTGCCAGCACGGGCGGCAGCAGTTTCGATGAGCAGTTCTTC. It specifies CASTGGSSFDEQFF.

This rearrangement joins TRBV19 to TRBJ1-3, with a weak D call TRBD1 (5 bases). Germline values: CDR1 LNHDA, CDR2 SQIVND (reference sequence). Trimming stripped 3 bases from V and 4 bases from J, with 7 bases between. This CDR3 is 13 amino acids long. CDR3 nucleotide sequence: TGTGCCAGTAGTATCACAGGCGGAAACACCATATATTTT. Its protein is CASSITGGNTIYF. The entire variable domain, with the rest obtained from reference TRBV19 and TRBJ1-3, is as follows: DGGITQSPKYLFRKEGQNVTLSCEQNLNHDAMYWYRQDPGQGLRLIYYSQIVNDFQKGDIAEGYSVSREKKESFPLTVTSAQKNPTAFYLCASSITGGNTIYFGEGSWLTVV.

The rearrangement joins TRBV4-1 to TRBJ2-1; D gene unclear. The ends were cut back, 0 bases at V and 0 bases at J, with 9 bases in the middle. Germline loops: CDR1 MGHRA, CDR2 YSYEKL. The CDR3 has 16 residues. The CDR3 DNA is TGCGCCAGCAGCCAAGAGTACTCGCCCTCCTACAATGAGCAGTTCTTC. This gives the protein CASSQEYSPSYNEQFF.

This chain uses TRBV27 with TRBJ2-3; no clear D. The CDR3 loop spans 13 amino acids. Germline loops: CDR1 MNHEY, CDR2 SMNVEV (reference sequence). Trimming left V 7 bases short and J 0 bases short, with 8 bases between. The CDR3: CASKWQSTDTQYF. The CDR3 DNA follows: TGTGCCAGCAAGTGGCAGAGCACAGATACGCAGTATTTT.

This clone was seen just once. At one end, the junction sequence differs from germline, possibly due to a read error. The CDR3 DNA reads as TGTGCCAGCAGTTTACGGGAACCGTCATTC. Protein product: CASSLREPSF. The rearrangement uses TRBV28 and TRBJ1-2; D is ambiguous. Germline loops: CDR1 MDHEN, CDR2 SYDVKM. The CDR3 length is 10 residues.

The V gene is TRBV5-1, the J gene TRBJ2-2, with D unresolved. Germline lookup yields CDR1 SGHRS and CDR2 YFSETQ. The CDR3 contains 16 residues. Trimming shortened V by 0 bases and J by 2 bases, and 11 bases separated the two germline ends. CDR3 sequence: CASSLDWLRNTGELFF. The DNA for the CDR3 is TGCGCCAGCAGCTTGGATTGGCTCAGAAACACCGGGGAGCTGTTTTTT.

CDR3 DNA sequence: TGCGCCAGCAGCCAGCTCGGGACAGCAAACGAGCAGTACTTC. It translates to CASSQLGTANEQYF. The chain carries TRBV4-1 and TRBJ2-5; 7 bases align to TRBD1. The J call may be faulty, since TRBJ2-7 better matches the DNA end. Germline V gene data show CDR1 as MGHRA and CDR2 as YSYEKL. The CDR3 runs to 14 residues.

The V call is TRBV9, the J call TRBJ1-5; the D is unclear. The CDR3 consists of 14 residues. CDR1 and CDR2 (germline): SGDLS, YYNGEE. V was trimmed by 4 bases and J by 6 bases, leaving 14 bases between them. DNA for the CDR3: TGTGCCAGCAGCTCCTCCGGGGATGGTCAGCCCCAGCATTTT. This codes for CASSSSGDGQPQHF.

V usage is TRBV29-1 and J usage is TRBJ2-7; possibly TRBD1 or TRBD2 for D (7 bases each). Looked up from germline, CDR1 is SQVTM and CDR2 is ANQGSEA. This CDR3 is built from 16 residues. V was trimmed by 0 bases and J by 0 bases, leaving 15 bases between them. CDR3 nucleotides: TGCAGCGTTGAAGATGACCAGGGGGGGCACTCCTACGAGCAGTACTTC. Residues: CSVEDDQGGHSYEQYF.

The chain recombines TRBV4-3 with TRBJ2-5; 9 positions match TRBD2. Germline assignment: CDR1 LGHNA and CDR2 YSLEER. V dropped 0 bases and J dropped 3; count of bases not matched to a gene: 8. The CDR3 is made up of 17 amino acids. CDR3 in amino acids: CASSQERPAGGEETQYF. CDR3 bases: TGCGCCAGCAGCCAAGAGCGCCCAGCGGGGGGTGAAGAGACCCAGTACTTC.

The chain recombines TRBV11-2 with TRBJ2-3, with no clear D. The CDR3 is 14 amino acids. Germline CDR1 is SGHAT and CDR2 is FQNNGV. V was cut by 1 base and J by 3 bases, with 8 bases left in between. This chain's CDR3 is CASSLVPLTDTQYF. The CDR3 DNA reads TGTGCCAGCAGCTTAGTTCCACTGACAGATACGCAGTATTTT.

This sequence joins TRBV30 and TRBJ2-7; D uncertain. The germline gives CDR1 GTSNPN, CDR2 SVGIG (reference sequence). V dropped 1 base and J dropped 0 bases, with 16 bases sitting between them. CDR3 length: 16 amino acids. For the CDR3, the DNA is TGTGCCTGGAGTGCCCGTCGGGCCCTAAGCTCCTACGAGCAGTACTTC. It yields the protein CAWSARRALSSYEQYF.

The V call is TRBV6-5, the J call TRBJ2-2; D not resolved. Germline CDR1 and CDR2: MNHEY and SVGAGI. The CDR3 extends over 12 amino acids. Trimming left V 5 bases short and J 5 bases short, with 6 bases between. The CDR3 DNA follows: TGTGCCAGCAGTATCGCGACCGGGGAGCTGTTTTTT. Translated: CASSIATGELFF.

The rearrangement links TRBV6-5 to TRBJ1-1; no clear D. The CDR3 covers 14 residues. Germline lookup yields CDR1 MNHEY and CDR2 SVGAGI. Trimming stripped 6 bases from V and 0 bases from J, with 11 bases between. CDR3 in amino acids: CASSQRTLNTEAFF. In DNA form, the CDR3 reads TGTGCCAGCAGCCAGAGGACGTTGAACACTGAAGCTTTCTTT.